The entry that follows covers one T cell receptor (beta chain) sequence. The data belong to a study of cytomegalovirus exposure and HLA in healthy donors. V lost 5 bases, J lost 7 bases, and 10 bases stayed unmatched. Germline loops: CDR1 SGHTA, CDR2 FQGTGA. The CDR3 runs 15 residues. Vbeta (60) and Jbeta (13) primers were used in the PCR. The data were produced by immunoSEQ multiplex PCR, yet TCRdb's version contains in-frame clones alone and is incomplete. The sample includes about 200,000 clones, around 81% seen only once; the top ten take 1.5% to 2%. This sequence originates from a man aged 18-30 years in good health and CMV-seronegative. Sample: PBMCs. V and J are TRBV7-3 and TRBJ1-4; 7 bases are a match to TRBD1. The CDR3, as DNA: TGTGCCAGCAGCCCCACCGGGACAGCTGGTGAAAAACTGTTTTTT. It specifies CASSPTGTAGEKLFF. The whole variable domain, filled in from reference TRBV7-3 and TRBJ1-4, reads GAGVSQTPSNKVTEKGKYVELRCDPISGHTALYWYRQSLGQGPEFLIYFQGTGAADDSGLPNDRFFAVRPEGSVSTLKIQRTERGDSAVYLCASSPTGTAGEKLFFGSGTQLSVL.